This T cell receptor beta chain comes out of a study of human T cells and chemical hapten exposure. Whole-study results and caveats: Counts of TCRs expanded at PT1 correlated positively with patch test score.

Time point specified: pre-sensitization, week 0. Sample treatment: therapeutic diphenylcyclopropenone sensitization with weekly scalp DPC. Sample donors consisted of patients with alopecia, aged 18 to 70 years, who were suitable for DPC. This clonotype was detected many times. Its antigen is as yet unknown. Individual cDNA molecules had unique molecular identifiers attached to them by the library. TCRdb re-analysed the RACE reads in MiXCR, keeping a single row per CDR3 protein. The sample carries tens of thousands of distinct CDR3 sequences, 6.5% to 8.5% recorded once. The starting material was whole blood, obtained in connection with sensitization to the hapten diphenylcyclopropenone (DPC). This clonotype originated in a young woman with alopecia areata. Some clones in this sample may be carry-over from other donors' samples.

CDR3 nucleotides: TGCGCCAGCAGCATTACACAGGGCACCTATGGCTACACCTTC. It specifies CASSITQGTYGYTF. The chain couples TRBV5-1 to TRBJ1-2, with D possibly TRBD1 on 6 matching bases. The CDR3 loop spans 14 amino acids. The V end lost 4 bases, the J end lost 4 bases, and 14 bases lay between the germline ends. Per germline, CDR1 SGHRS and CDR2 YFSETQ.